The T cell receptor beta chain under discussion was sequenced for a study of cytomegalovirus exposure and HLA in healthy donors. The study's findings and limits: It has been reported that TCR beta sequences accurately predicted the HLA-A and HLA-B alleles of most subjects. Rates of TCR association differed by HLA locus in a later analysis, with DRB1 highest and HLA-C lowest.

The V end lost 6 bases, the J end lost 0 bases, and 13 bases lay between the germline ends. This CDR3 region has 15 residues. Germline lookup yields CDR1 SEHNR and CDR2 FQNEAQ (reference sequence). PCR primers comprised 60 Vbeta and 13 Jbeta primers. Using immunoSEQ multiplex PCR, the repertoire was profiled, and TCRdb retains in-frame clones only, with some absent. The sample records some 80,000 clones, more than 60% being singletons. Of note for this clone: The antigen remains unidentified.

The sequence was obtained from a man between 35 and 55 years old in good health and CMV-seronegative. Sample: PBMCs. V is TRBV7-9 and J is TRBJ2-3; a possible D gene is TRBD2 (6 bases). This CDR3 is CASSPLASSTDTQYF. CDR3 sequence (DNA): TGTGCCAGCAGTCCCCTAGCGTCGAGCACAGATACGCAGTATTTT.